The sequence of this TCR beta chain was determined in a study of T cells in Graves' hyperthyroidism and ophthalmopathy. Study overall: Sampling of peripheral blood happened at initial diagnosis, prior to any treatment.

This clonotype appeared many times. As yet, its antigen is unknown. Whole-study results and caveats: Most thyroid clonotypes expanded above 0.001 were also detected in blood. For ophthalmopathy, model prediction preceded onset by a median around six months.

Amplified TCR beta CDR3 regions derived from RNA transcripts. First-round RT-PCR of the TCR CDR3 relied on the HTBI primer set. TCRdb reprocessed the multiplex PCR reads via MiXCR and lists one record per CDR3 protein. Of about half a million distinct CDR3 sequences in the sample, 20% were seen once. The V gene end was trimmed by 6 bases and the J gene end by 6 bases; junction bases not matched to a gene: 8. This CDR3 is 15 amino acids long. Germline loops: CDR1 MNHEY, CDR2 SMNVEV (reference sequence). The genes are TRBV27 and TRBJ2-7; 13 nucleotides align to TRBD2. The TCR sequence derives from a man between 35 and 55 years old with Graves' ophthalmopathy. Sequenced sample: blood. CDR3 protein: CASSRRTSGSGEQYF. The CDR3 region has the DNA TGTGCCAGCAGCCGACGGACTAGCGGGAGTGGCGAGCAGTACTTC.